This is a list of T cell receptor beta chains from one sample in a study of cytomegalovirus exposure and HLA in healthy donors. The method was immunoSEQ multiplex PCR; TCRdb's version includes in-frame clones alone and lacks a portion of them. The sample consists of roughly 120,000 clones, approximately 80% of them appearing once. Sequences were obtained from PBMCs. These receptors were collected from a middle-aged woman in good health and CMV-seropositive. Each CDR3 is given with its conserved first and last residue. Each record gives: D gene, clone size, V gene, J gene, CDR3 DNA, CDR3 protein. The D gene is left open where the match is weak. Not every row has a clone size; where given, it reads once, few, many or a size class.

d_gene: .
abundance: .
v_gene: TRBV27
j_gene: TRBJ2-7
CDR3nt: TGTGCCAGCAGTTTATCACCCAGGGTTTCCTACGAGCAGTACTTC
CDR3aa: CASSLSPRVSYEQYF

d_gene: TRBD1
abundance: once
v_gene: TRBV7-2
j_gene: TRBJ1-4
CDR3nt: TGTGCCAGCAGCTCACAGGGGGCGTTTGAAAAACTGTTTTTT
CDR3aa: CASSSQGAFEKLFF

d_gene: TRBD1
abundance: .
v_gene: TRBV7-2
j_gene: TRBJ2-1
CDR3nt: TGTGCCAGCAGCCGCCGACAGGGGGCTCTCAATGAGCAGTTCTTC
CDR3aa: CASSRRQGALNEQFF

d_gene: .
abundance: .
v_gene: TRBV27
j_gene: TRBJ2-2
CDR3nt: TGTGCCAGCAGTTTATCGGCAGGGTACACCGGGGAGCTGTTTTTT
CDR3aa: CASSLSAGYTGELFF

d_gene: .
abundance: .
v_gene: TRBV1
j_gene: TRBJ2-3
CDR3nt: TGCACCAGCAGCCCGGGGGGGGAGGGCCCCACGGATACGCAGTATTTT
CDR3aa: CTSSPGGEGPTDTQYF

d_gene: TRBD2
abundance: few
v_gene: TRBV18
j_gene: TRBJ2-1
CDR3nt: TGTGCCAGCTCACCCCAAAGGTCTAGCGGGGGCAATGAGCAGTTCTTC
CDR3aa: CASSPQRSSGGNEQFF

d_gene: TRBD1
abundance: once
v_gene: TRBV19
j_gene: TRBJ2-7
CDR3nt: TGTGCCAGTAGTGCGACAGGGAGCTCCTACGAGCAGTACTTC
CDR3aa: CASSATGSSYEQYF

d_gene: TRBD2
abundance: .
v_gene: TRBV28
j_gene: TRBJ2-5
CDR3nt: TGTGCCAGCAGTTCTTTAGCGGGAGGGGTGGAGACCCAGTACTTC
CDR3aa: CASSSLAGGVETQYF

d_gene: TRBD1
abundance: few
v_gene: TRBV7-6
j_gene: TRBJ2-7
CDR3nt: TGTGCCAGCAGCTTACTATACCGGGACAGGGCGGAAGAGCAGTACTTC
CDR3aa: CASSLLYRDRAEEQYF

d_gene: TRBD2
abundance: .
v_gene: TRBV10-2
j_gene: TRBJ2-1
CDR3nt: TGCGCCAGCAAACAACTAGCGGGAGTTGACAATGAGCAGTTCTTC
CDR3aa: CASKQLAGVDNEQFF

d_gene: TRBD2
abundance: .
v_gene: TRBV28
j_gene: TRBJ2-5
CDR3nt: TGTGCCAGCTGTAGCGGGGGACCTCAAGAGACCCAGTACTTC
CDR3aa: CASCSGGPQETQYF

d_gene: .
abundance: .
v_gene: TRBV27
j_gene: TRBJ1-4
CDR3nt: TGTGCCAGCAGTTTATCGGGGGGAGGGGAAAAACTGTTTTTT
CDR3aa: CASSLSGGGEKLFF

d_gene: TRBD1
abundance: few
v_gene: TRBV28
j_gene: TRBJ1-1
CDR3nt: TGTGCCAGCAGTTCCCCGACAGGGGCGTTGAACACTGAAGCTTTCTTT
CDR3aa: CASSSPTGALNTEAFF

d_gene: TRBD1
abundance: .
v_gene: TRBV9
j_gene: TRBJ1-4
CDR3nt: TGTGCCAGCAGCGAGGGACAGGTGGGAAAACTGTTTTTT
CDR3aa: CASSEGQVGKLFF

d_gene: .
abundance: .
v_gene: TRBV28
j_gene: TRBJ2-2
CDR3nt: TGTGCCTCAGGGGTAGCCAGCGGGATAGATGTCGGGGAGCTGTTTTTT
CDR3aa: CASGVASGIDVGELFF

d_gene: .
abundance: .
v_gene: TRBV6-5
j_gene: TRBJ2-7
CDR3nt: TGTGCCAGCAGTTACTCGAGCCAGGGCTCCTACGAGCAGTACTTC
CDR3aa: CASSYSSQGSYEQYF

d_gene: .
abundance: .
v_gene: TRBV5-5
j_gene: TRBJ2-3
CDR3nt: TGTGCCAGCAGCTTGGTGTCTAGAGGTACGCAGTATTTT
CDR3aa: CASSLVSRGTQYF

d_gene: .
abundance: .
v_gene: TRBV15
j_gene: TRBJ1-2
CDR3nt: TGTGCCACCAAACAGACAGGAATCAGTCGGGATGGCTACACCTTC
CDR3aa: CATKQTGISRDGYTF

d_gene: TRBD2
abundance: few
v_gene: TRBV19
j_gene: TRBJ2-2
CDR3nt: TGTGCCAGCTGTCCACGCCGCGGGAGGGGCACCGGGGAGCTGTTTTTT
CDR3aa: CASCPRRGRGTGELFF

d_gene: TRBD1
abundance: .
v_gene: TRBV28
j_gene: TRBJ2-7
CDR3nt: TGTGCCAGCAGTTCTCCTGGGACAGCTTACGAGCAGTACTTC
CDR3aa: CASSSPGTAYEQYF

d_gene: .
abundance: .
v_gene: TRBV6-1
j_gene: TRBJ1-5
CDR3nt: TGTGCCAGCAGTGCAGGGGCTAGCAATCAGCCCCAGCATTTT
CDR3aa: CASSAGASNQPQHF

d_gene: .
abundance: .
v_gene: TRBV5-1
j_gene: TRBJ2-7
CDR3nt: TGCGCCAGCGGCGGGGACGGCTACGAGCAGTACTTC
CDR3aa: CASGGDGYEQYF

d_gene: .
abundance: .
v_gene: TRBV11-2
j_gene: TRBJ2-7
CDR3nt: TGTGCCAGCAGCATGGGACACAGCTCCTACGAGCAGTACTTC
CDR3aa: CASSMGHSSYEQYF

d_gene: .
abundance: .
v_gene: TRBV11-3
j_gene: TRBJ1-3
CDR3nt: TGTGCCAGCAGCTTAGAGGGACATTGCTGGGCTGGAAACACCATATATTTT
CDR3aa: CASSLEGHCWAGNTIYF

d_gene: TRBD2
abundance: .
v_gene: TRBV28
j_gene: TRBJ2-7
CDR3nt: TGTGCCAGCAGTGCCCCGGGGGGGCGGATCTCCTACGAGCAGTACTTC
CDR3aa: CASSAPGGRISYEQYF